The rows below give T cell receptor beta chains drawn from one sample of a study of Graves' ophthalmopathy and Graves' hyperthyroidism. TCRdb reprocessed the multiplex PCR reads via MiXCR and lists one record per CDR3 protein. The repertoire holds about 400,000 distinct CDR3 sequences, with roughly 15% as singletons. The source material was peripheral blood. Receptor source: a woman aged 18-29 years with stable Graves' hyperthyroidism. Each CDR3 is given with its conserved first and last residue. The order of the fields is D gene, V gene, clone size, J gene, CDR3 protein, CDR3 DNA. The D gene is left open where the match is weak. Not every row has a clone size; where given, it reads once, few, many or a size class.

d_gene: TRBD2; v_gene: TRBV20-1; abundance: NA; j_gene: TRBJ2-4; CDR3aa: CSAGGLAGGPGAKNIQYF; CDR3nt: TGCAGTGCTGGAGGACTAGCGGGGGGGCCGGGAGCCAAAAACATTCAGTACTTC
d_gene: NA; v_gene: TRBV20-1; abundance: many; j_gene: TRBJ1-1; CDR3aa: CSARRGNMNTEAFF; CDR3nt: TGCAGTGCTAGGAGGGGAAACATGAACACTGAAGCTTTCTTT
d_gene: TRBD2; v_gene: TRBV5-1; abundance: many; j_gene: TRBJ2-2; CDR3aa: CASSLELAGAVAGELFF; CDR3nt: TGCGCCAGCAGCCTGGAGCTAGCGGGGGCGGTAGCCGGGGAGCTGTTTTTT
d_gene: NA; v_gene: TRBV12-3/TRBV12-4; abundance: many; j_gene: TRBJ2-4; CDR3aa: CASSPTKNIQYF; CDR3nt: TGTGCCAGCAGCCCGACCAAAAACATTCAGTACTTC
d_gene: NA; v_gene: TRBV5-1; abundance: many; j_gene: TRBJ2-5; CDR3aa: CASRRAPREETQYF; CDR3nt: TGCGCCAGCAGACGCGCCCCTAGGGAAGAGACCCAGTACTTC
d_gene: NA; v_gene: TRBV4-1; abundance: NA; j_gene: TRBJ2-7; CDR3aa: CASSQAVLFSEQYF; CDR3nt: TGCGCCAGCAGCCAAGCAGTACTCTTTTCCGAGCAGTACTTC
d_gene: NA; v_gene: TRBV4-1; abundance: many; j_gene: TRBJ1-3; CDR3aa: CASSQGSQGTGNTIYF; CDR3nt: TGCGCCAGCAGCCAAGGGTCCCAGGGCACGGGAAACACCATATATTTT
d_gene: NA; v_gene: TRBV6-5; abundance: many; j_gene: TRBJ1-5; CDR3aa: CASSYSWGTQPQHF; CDR3nt: TGTGCCAGCAGTTACTCTTGGGGGACGCAGCCCCAGCATTTT
d_gene: TRBD1; v_gene: TRBV20-1; abundance: many; j_gene: TRBJ1-1; CDR3aa: CSAKDRGMVNTEAFF; CDR3nt: TGCAGTGCTAAGGACAGGGGGATGGTGAACACTGAAGCTTTCTTT
d_gene: TRBD1; v_gene: TRBV11-2; abundance: many; j_gene: TRBJ2-7; CDR3aa: CASSSWDRTYEQYF; CDR3nt: TGTGCCAGCAGCTCGTGGGACAGAACCTACGAGCAGTACTTC
d_gene: TRBD1; v_gene: TRBV6-1; abundance: NA; j_gene: TRBJ2-7; CDR3aa: CASRGGQGIYEQYF; CDR3nt: TGTGCCAGCAGAGGGGGACAGGGAATTTACGAGCAGTACTTC
d_gene: NA; v_gene: TRBV5-1; abundance: many; j_gene: TRBJ2-5; CDR3aa: CASSWGDWTPQETQYF; CDR3nt: TGCGCCAGCAGCTGGGGCGACTGGACACCTCAAGAGACCCAGTACTTC
d_gene: NA; v_gene: TRBV12-3/TRBV12-4; abundance: many; j_gene: TRBJ1-6; CDR3aa: CASSLTGNSPLHF; CDR3nt: TGTGCCAGCAGCTTAACAGGGAATTCACCCCTCCACTTT
d_gene: NA; v_gene: TRBV12-3/TRBV12-4; abundance: NA; j_gene: TRBJ2-7; CDR3aa: CASSLTDYEQYF; CDR3nt: TGTGCCAGCAGCCTTACGGACTACGAGCAGTACTTC
d_gene: NA; v_gene: TRBV19; abundance: few; j_gene: TRBJ1-2; CDR3aa: CASSIGVGHYGYTF; CDR3nt: TGTGCCAGTAGTATAGGGGTTGGGCACTATGGCTACACCTTC
d_gene: NA; v_gene: TRBV19; abundance: many; j_gene: TRBJ2-7; CDR3aa: CASSIIARGTGGPGQNYEQYF; CDR3nt: TGTGCCAGTAGTATAATCGCTCGGGGAACGGGGGGACCGGGACAGAACTACGAGCAGTACTTC
d_gene: TRBD1; v_gene: TRBV11-3; abundance: NA; j_gene: TRBJ1-1; CDR3aa: CASSRGQGKNEAFF; CDR3nt: TGTGCCAGCAGCCGGGGACAGGGGAAAAATGAAGCTTTCTTT
d_gene: NA; v_gene: TRBV6-5; abundance: NA; j_gene: TRBJ2-2; CDR3aa: CASSWAGAGELFF; CDR3nt: TGTGCCAGCAGTTGGGCCGGGGCCGGGGAGCTGTTTTTT
d_gene: NA; v_gene: TRBV6-1; abundance: once; j_gene: TRBJ1-1; CDR3aa: CASSEVGHTEAFF; CDR3nt: TGTGCCAGCAGTGAAGTGGGACACACTGAAGCTTTCTTT
d_gene: NA; v_gene: TRBV7-9; abundance: NA; j_gene: TRBJ2-7; CDR3aa: CASSLERGFPYEQYF; CDR3nt: TGTGCCAGCAGCTTAGAAAGGGGATTCCCCTACGAGCAGTACTTC
d_gene: NA; v_gene: TRBV2; abundance: many; j_gene: TRBJ2-5; CDR3aa: CASITDPMTQYF; CDR3nt: TGTGCCAGCATAACCGATCCAATGACCCAGTACTTC
d_gene: NA; v_gene: TRBV5-1; abundance: few; j_gene: TRBJ2-2; CDR3aa: CASSLEGYAGELFF; CDR3nt: TGCGCCAGCAGCTTGGAAGGGTACGCCGGGGAGCTGTTTTTT
d_gene: NA; v_gene: TRBV18; abundance: few; j_gene: TRBJ2-7; CDR3aa: CASSLKRGDDEQYF; CDR3nt: TGTGCCAGCTCACTCAAGAGGGGGGACGACGAGCAGTACTTC
d_gene: NA; v_gene: TRBV19; abundance: many; j_gene: TRBJ1-3; CDR3aa: CASSIRGSGNTIYF; CDR3nt: TGTGCCAGTAGTATAAGGGGCTCTGGAAACACCATATATTTT
d_gene: TRBD1; v_gene: TRBV4-1; abundance: many; j_gene: TRBJ2-7; CDR3aa: CASSQTGWVQYF; CDR3nt: TGCGCCAGCAGCCAGACAGGGTGGGTGCAGTACTTC
d_gene: TRBD1; v_gene: TRBV12-3/TRBV12-4; abundance: many; j_gene: TRBJ1-2; CDR3aa: CASTSTGEPFSGYTF; CDR3nt: TGTGCCAGCACCTCCACAGGGGAGCCCTTCTCTGGCTACACCTTC
d_gene: TRBD1; v_gene: TRBV5-1; abundance: many; j_gene: TRBJ2-2; CDR3aa: CASNFQGAFGGELFF; CDR3nt: TGCGCCAGCAACTTCCAGGGGGCCTTCGGCGGGGAGCTGTTTTTT
d_gene: NA; v_gene: TRBV7-2; abundance: NA; j_gene: TRBJ1-5; CDR3aa: CASSTSGGSNQPQHF; CDR3nt: TGTGCCAGCAGCACCAGCGGTGGGAGCAATCAGCCCCAGCATTTT
d_gene: NA; v_gene: TRBV12-5; abundance: many; j_gene: TRBJ1-6; CDR3aa: CASGLDGKLIQGWVYNSPLHF; CDR3nt: TGTGCTAGTGGTTTGGACGGGAAACTGATACAGGGTTGGGTCTATAATTCACCCCTCCACTTT
d_gene: NA; v_gene: TRBV12-3/TRBV12-4; abundance: many; j_gene: TRBJ1-2; CDR3aa: CASSVGFLGYTF; CDR3nt: TGTGCCAGCAGCGTAGGGTTTCTTGGCTACACCTTC
d_gene: NA; v_gene: TRBV6-2/TRBV6-3; abundance: many; j_gene: TRBJ1-2; CDR3aa: CASSHTTGGHGYTF; CDR3nt: TGTGCCAGCAGCCATACGACAGGTGGGCATGGCTACACCTTC
d_gene: NA; v_gene: TRBV2; abundance: NA; j_gene: TRBJ2-2; CDR3aa: CASSQQGSGELFF; CDR3nt: TGTGCCAGCAGCCAACAGGGATCCGGGGAGCTGTTTTTT
d_gene: NA; v_gene: TRBV12-3/TRBV12-4; abundance: many; j_gene: TRBJ1-5; CDR3aa: CASSLTRENQPQHF; CDR3nt: TGTGCCAGCAGTTTAACCAGGGAAAATCAGCCCCAGCATTTT
d_gene: NA; v_gene: TRBV9; abundance: NA; j_gene: TRBJ2-3; CDR3aa: CASSEVGRNTQYF; CDR3nt: TGTGCCAGCAGCGAGGTAGGGCGAAATACGCAGTATTTT
d_gene: NA; v_gene: TRBV7-2; abundance: many; j_gene: TRBJ1-1; CDR3aa: CASSPAQRGTEAFF; CDR3nt: TGTGCCAGCAGCCCAGCACAGAGGGGCACTGAAGCTTTCTTT
d_gene: NA; v_gene: TRBV28; abundance: NA; j_gene: TRBJ1-5; CDR3aa: CASSLTGRLNQPQHF; CDR3nt: TGTGCCAGCAGTCTAACAGGTAGACTCAATCAGCCCCAGCATTTT
d_gene: NA; v_gene: TRBV2; abundance: NA; j_gene: TRBJ1-5; CDR3aa: CASSERTSYQPQHF; CDR3nt: TGTGCCAGCAGTGAGAGGACATCTTATCAGCCCCAGCATTTT
d_gene: NA; v_gene: TRBV24-1; abundance: many; j_gene: TRBJ1-2; CDR3aa: CATSDTTVNYGYTF; CDR3nt: TGTGCCACCAGTGACACGACAGTTAACTATGGCTACACCTTC
d_gene: TRBD1; v_gene: TRBV12-3/TRBV12-4; abundance: many; j_gene: TRBJ2-7; CDR3aa: CASSPPWTGGYEQYF; CDR3nt: TGTGCCAGCAGTCCCCCCTGGACAGGGGGCTACGAGCAGTACTTC
d_gene: NA; v_gene: TRBV13; abundance: many; j_gene: TRBJ1-1; CDR3aa: CASSLRAVNTEAFF; CDR3nt: TGTGCCAGCAGCTTAAGGGCGGTGAACACTGAAGCTTTCTTT
d_gene: NA; v_gene: TRBV11-2; abundance: NA; j_gene: TRBJ1-1; CDR3aa: CASSLVEIWTEAFF; CDR3nt: TGTGCCAGCAGCTTAGTTGAGATTTGGACTGAAGCTTTCTTT
d_gene: NA; v_gene: TRBV7-9; abundance: many; j_gene: TRBJ2-5; CDR3aa: CASSLMTGEETQYF; CDR3nt: TGTGCCAGCAGCTTAATGACAGGAGAAGAGACCCAGTACTTC
d_gene: NA; v_gene: TRBV18; abundance: many; j_gene: TRBJ2-7; CDR3aa: CASSPSTYEQYF; CDR3nt: TGTGCCAGCTCACCATCGACCTACGAGCAGTACTTC
d_gene: NA; v_gene: TRBV4-1; abundance: many; j_gene: TRBJ1-2; CDR3aa: CASSQGIRGANYGYTF; CDR3nt: TGCGCCAGCAGCCAAGGCATCCGGGGGGCTAACTATGGCTACACCTTC
d_gene: TRBD1; v_gene: TRBV6-5; abundance: many; j_gene: TRBJ1-1; CDR3aa: CASSPGQGLTEAFF; CDR3nt: TGTGCCAGCAGTCCCGGACAGGGGCTGACTGAAGCTTTCTTT
d_gene: NA; v_gene: TRBV14; abundance: NA; j_gene: TRBJ2-7; CDR3aa: CASSHPKGTGRREQYF; CDR3nt: TGTGCCAGCAGCCATCCAAAGGGAACAGGGAGGCGCGAGCAGTACTTC
d_gene: NA; v_gene: TRBV6-1; abundance: many; j_gene: TRBJ1-1; CDR3aa: CASSSGQHYEAFF; CDR3nt: TGTGCCAGCAGCTCAGGACAGCATTATGAAGCTTTCTTT
d_gene: NA; v_gene: TRBV19; abundance: many; j_gene: TRBJ1-2; CDR3aa: CASSRQGQDKLGYTF; CDR3nt: TGTGCCAGTAGTAGGCAGGGACAAGACAAGTTGGGCTACACCTTC